This T cell receptor (beta chain) was sequenced in a study of OX40 agonist ivuxolimab in advanced cancers. Study information: Three dose-escalation patients had partial responses: one with hepatocellular carcinoma and two with cutaneous melanoma.

V was pared by 1 base and J by 2 bases, with 10 bases between. Germline CDR1 is SGHTS and CDR2 is YDEGEE. This CDR3 is 15 amino acids long. Here immunoSEQ multiplex PCR was the method, and the copy in TCRdb shows in-frame clones only, minus some. Of 45,000 to 60,000 clones detected, 82% appear once; the ten largest clones hold about 1.5%. Study outcomes and limitations: Among the lowest peripheral clonal expansion occurred in 0.1-3.0 mg/kg partial responders. The study observed clonal expansion of CD4+ and CD8+ blood T cells by week 6 at 0.1 to 3.0 mg/kg.

As for this clone: Its antigen remains unidentified.

Sequenced here: CD4+ or CD8+ T cells sorted from blood, sampled in a trial of the OX40 agonist ivuxolimab. The chain joins TRBV5-8 to TRBJ2-1; no clear D. The TCR originated in an adult with an advanced solid tumor such as melanoma, head and neck, liver or kidney cancer. CDR3 DNA sequence: TGTGCCAGCAGCTTGCGTGGGAACCCCTACAATGAGCAGTTCTTC. Its protein is CASSLRGNPYNEQFF.